The next 4 T cell receptor beta chains were all read from a single sample in a study of early T cells in non-severe SARS-CoV-2 infection. MiXCR was run by TCRdb on the 5' RACE reads, yielding one entry per CDR3 protein. The table includes around 64,000 distinct CDR3 sequences, roughly an eighth detected once. This sample comprised whole blood, obtained at baseline. Source of these receptors: an adult who was a healthcare worker with PCR-confirmed SARS-CoV-2 infection or an uninfected control (not recorded which).

This clonotype was detected only a few times. The chain carries TRBV7-9 and TRBJ1-1; no clear D gene. This CDR3 spans 13 amino acids. In germline, CDR1 is SEHNR, CDR2 FQNEAQ (reference sequence). Trimming shortened V by 6 bases and J by 4 bases, and 12 bases separated the two germline ends. CDR3 sequence reads: CASSSQEGTEAFF. In DNA, the CDR3 is TGTGCCAGCAGTTCCCAGGAGGGCACTGAAGCTTTCTTT.

This clonotype has at least ten counts. The V and J genes are TRBV7-9 and TRBJ1-1, with D possibly being TRBD1 (6 bases). CDR3 length equals 12 residues. Germline lookup yields CDR1 SEHNR and CDR2 FQNEAQ (reference sequence). The germline V and J ends were trimmed by 3 bases and 11 bases, with 13 bases remaining between them. CDR3 sequence reads: CASSFPTGFAFF. In DNA, the CDR3 is TGTGCCAGCAGCTTCCCTACAGGGTTTGCTTTCTTT. Full variable domain (outside the CDR3, taken from reference TRBV7-9 and TRBJ1-1): DTGVSQNPRHKITKRGQNVTFRCDPISEHNRLYWYRQTLGQGPEFLTYFQNEAQLEKSRLLSDRFSAERPKGSFSTLEIQRTEQGDSAMYLCASSFPTGFAFFGQGTRLTVV.

This clonotype was recorded at least ten times. The chain uses TRBV12-2 and TRBJ2-1; the DNA was not compared with TRBD1, the D call given in the table. TRBV12-2 is listed as a pseudogene. The length of the CDR3 is 17 residues. The CDR3 reads CASRPHRDLESYNEQFF. In nucleotides, the CDR3 is TGTGCAAGTCGCCCACACAGGGATTTGGAATCCTACAATGAGCAGTTCTTC.

This clonotype appeared a few times. The chain combines TRBV12-3 or TRBV12-4 with TRBJ1-1; 8 bases are shared with TRBD1. This CDR3 comprises 12 residues. The junction had 2 bases not matched to a gene; V was cut back by 3 bases and J by 8 bases. The CDR3: CASSFGQGEAFF. CDR3 DNA: TGTGCCAGCAGTTTTGGACAGGGCGAAGCTTTCTTT.